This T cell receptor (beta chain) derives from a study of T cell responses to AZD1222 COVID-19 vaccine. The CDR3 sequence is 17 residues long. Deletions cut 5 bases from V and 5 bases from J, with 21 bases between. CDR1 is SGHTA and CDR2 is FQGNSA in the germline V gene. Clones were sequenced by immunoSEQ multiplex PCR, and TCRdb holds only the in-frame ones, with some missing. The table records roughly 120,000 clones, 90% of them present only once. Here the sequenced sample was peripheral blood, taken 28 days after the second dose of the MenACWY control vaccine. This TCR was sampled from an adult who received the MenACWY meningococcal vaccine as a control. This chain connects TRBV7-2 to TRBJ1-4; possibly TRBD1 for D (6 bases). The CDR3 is CASSLQLSWGANEKLFF. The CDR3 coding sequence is TGTGCCAGCAGCCTCCAACTCTCCTGGGGGGCGAATGAAAAACTGTTTTTT. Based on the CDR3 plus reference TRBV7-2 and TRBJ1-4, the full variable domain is GAGVSQSPSNKVTEKGKDVELRCDPISGHTALYWYRQSLGQGLEFLIYFQGNSAPDKSGLPSDRFSAERTGGSVSTLTIQRTQQEDSAVYLCASSLQLSWGANEKLFFGSGTQLSVL.